These T cell receptor beta chains were read from a single sample in a study of blood T cell repertoires in COVID-19. Some clones are missing from TCRdb's copy, which holds only in-frame ones; the method was immunoSEQ multiplex PCR. This table holds a few hundred thousand clones, approximately 81% found once. What was sequenced was PBMCs or T cells enriched from blood (not recorded which). All receptors derive from a woman aged 45-59 years who had recovered from COVID-19. CDR3s include the opening cysteine and the closing phenylalanine or tryptophan. A D gene is named only where the DNA matches it firmly. Clone size, where shown, is once, few, many, or a class for clones that have expanded.

v_gene	d_gene	j_gene	abundance	CDR3nt	CDR3aa
TRBV12-3/TRBV12-4	-	TRBJ1-5	-	TGTGCCAGCAGTTTCGGCAATCAGCCCCAGCATTTT	CASSFGNQPQHF
TRBV7-8	TRBD1	TRBJ1-5	-	TGTGCCAGCAGCCGACAGGGGAACCAGCCCCAGCATTTT	CASSRQGNQPQHF
TRBV15	-	TRBJ1-1	-	TGTGCCACCAGCAGTAGGAGGTACACTGAAGCTTTCTTT	CATSSRRYTEAFF
TRBV5-4	-	TRBJ1-6	-	TGTGCCAGCAGCTTGGGTACAGGGAATAATTCACCCCTCCACTTT	CASSLGTGNNSPLHF
TRBV18	-	TRBJ1-1	few	TGTGCCAGCTCCCCCGCCGGAGTGAACACTGAAGCTTTCTTT	CASSPAGVNTEAFF
TRBV2	-	TRBJ1-5	few	TGTGCCAGCAGTAAGTCCGGTCCAAATCAGCCCCAGCATTTT	CASSKSGPNQPQHF
TRBV29-1	-	TRBJ2-7	-	TGCAGCGTTGGGGGCTCAGCCTACGAGCAGTACTTC	CSVGGSAYEQYF
TRBV7-7	-	TRBJ2-1	-	TGTGCCAGCAGCACTCGACCGACTGGCGAGCAGTTCTTC	CASSTRPTGEQFF
TRBV11-2	-	TRBJ2-2	-	TGTGCCAGCAGTAAAAACAGGGTCACCGGGGAGCTGTTTTTT	CASSKNRVTGELFF
TRBV7-3	TRBD2	TRBJ2-3	-	TGTGCCAGCAGCTTAATGCGCAGCGGGGGCAGGGATACGCAGTATTTT	CASSLMRSGGRDTQYF
TRBV30	TRBD1	TRBJ1-1	-	TGTGCCTGGAGTAGGACAGGGGTACACACTGAAGCTTTCTTT	CAWSRTGVHTEAFF
TRBV6-1	TRBD2	TRBJ2-7	-	TGTGCCAGCAGTGAAGGGACAACTAGCGGGGGTTACGAGCAGTACTTC	CASSEGTTSGGYEQYF
TRBV6-5	TRBD2	TRBJ2-5	-	TGTGCCAGCAGTCGACAGCGGGATCAAGAGACCCAGTACTTC	CASSRQRDQETQYF